The clone carrying this T cell receptor beta chain has ten or more counts. The antigen remains undetermined. This CDR3 is 18 amino acids long. Germline lookup yields CDR1 SGHTS and CDR2 YDEGEE. Trimming pared 2 bases from V and 0 bases from J, leaving 18 bases between. Profiles of TCR beta VDJ and CDR3 were generated from a genomic DNA template. TCRdb re-derived calls from the reads in MiXCR, one entry per CDR3 protein. In the table there are more than 250,000 distinct CDR3 sequences, approximately 56% of which are singletons. This specimen comes from a study of CD8+CD57+ T cells in acquired aplastic anemia. Turning to the study itself: Isolated CD4+ and CD8+ cells, once sorted, yielded DNA averaging around 2.9 ug.

Whole-study results and caveats: Patients and controls shared under 30 CD8+ CDR3 sequences, highly expressed in patients.

Sequencing was done on a sample of sorted CD4+, CD8+, or CD8+CD57+ T cells (not recorded which) from PBMCs. V is TRBV5-8 and J is TRBJ1-5; tentative D call: TRBD1 (5 bases). This TCR came from a human donor with severe aplastic anemia or a healthy control (not recorded which). CDR3 sequence (DNA): TGTGCCAGCAGCTTCCTCGACAGTAACGATTATAGCAATCAGCCCCAGCATTTT. Translating it yields CASSFLDSNDYSNQPQHF.